This T cell receptor beta chain is from a study of cytomegalovirus exposure and HLA in healthy donors. Whole-study findings and limits: Highest at DRB1 and lowest at HLA-C, TCR association rates differed among HLA loci in a later analysis.

Germline-derived CDR1 and CDR2 are SGHNT and YYREEE (reference sequence). This CDR3 region has 14 residues. J was trimmed by 5 bases and V by 0 bases; bases with no gene match: 4. This clone came up a few times. Its antigen is undetermined. The PCR was carried out with 60 Vbeta primers and 13 Jbeta primers. Assay used: immunoSEQ multiplex PCR; TCRdb lists only in-frame clones, some missing. The sample lists around 120,000 clones, about 59% seen once, with over 8.5% in the top ten. The clonotype originates from a woman in her thirties or forties in good health and CMV-seropositive. V gene TRBV5-4 combines with J gene TRBJ1-1, with TRBD1 identical over 7 bases. The specimen sequenced was PBMCs. The CDR3 loop is CASSLGATGTEAFF. The DNA of the CDR3 is TGTGCCAGCAGCTTGGGCGCGACAGGGACTGAAGCTTTCTTT.